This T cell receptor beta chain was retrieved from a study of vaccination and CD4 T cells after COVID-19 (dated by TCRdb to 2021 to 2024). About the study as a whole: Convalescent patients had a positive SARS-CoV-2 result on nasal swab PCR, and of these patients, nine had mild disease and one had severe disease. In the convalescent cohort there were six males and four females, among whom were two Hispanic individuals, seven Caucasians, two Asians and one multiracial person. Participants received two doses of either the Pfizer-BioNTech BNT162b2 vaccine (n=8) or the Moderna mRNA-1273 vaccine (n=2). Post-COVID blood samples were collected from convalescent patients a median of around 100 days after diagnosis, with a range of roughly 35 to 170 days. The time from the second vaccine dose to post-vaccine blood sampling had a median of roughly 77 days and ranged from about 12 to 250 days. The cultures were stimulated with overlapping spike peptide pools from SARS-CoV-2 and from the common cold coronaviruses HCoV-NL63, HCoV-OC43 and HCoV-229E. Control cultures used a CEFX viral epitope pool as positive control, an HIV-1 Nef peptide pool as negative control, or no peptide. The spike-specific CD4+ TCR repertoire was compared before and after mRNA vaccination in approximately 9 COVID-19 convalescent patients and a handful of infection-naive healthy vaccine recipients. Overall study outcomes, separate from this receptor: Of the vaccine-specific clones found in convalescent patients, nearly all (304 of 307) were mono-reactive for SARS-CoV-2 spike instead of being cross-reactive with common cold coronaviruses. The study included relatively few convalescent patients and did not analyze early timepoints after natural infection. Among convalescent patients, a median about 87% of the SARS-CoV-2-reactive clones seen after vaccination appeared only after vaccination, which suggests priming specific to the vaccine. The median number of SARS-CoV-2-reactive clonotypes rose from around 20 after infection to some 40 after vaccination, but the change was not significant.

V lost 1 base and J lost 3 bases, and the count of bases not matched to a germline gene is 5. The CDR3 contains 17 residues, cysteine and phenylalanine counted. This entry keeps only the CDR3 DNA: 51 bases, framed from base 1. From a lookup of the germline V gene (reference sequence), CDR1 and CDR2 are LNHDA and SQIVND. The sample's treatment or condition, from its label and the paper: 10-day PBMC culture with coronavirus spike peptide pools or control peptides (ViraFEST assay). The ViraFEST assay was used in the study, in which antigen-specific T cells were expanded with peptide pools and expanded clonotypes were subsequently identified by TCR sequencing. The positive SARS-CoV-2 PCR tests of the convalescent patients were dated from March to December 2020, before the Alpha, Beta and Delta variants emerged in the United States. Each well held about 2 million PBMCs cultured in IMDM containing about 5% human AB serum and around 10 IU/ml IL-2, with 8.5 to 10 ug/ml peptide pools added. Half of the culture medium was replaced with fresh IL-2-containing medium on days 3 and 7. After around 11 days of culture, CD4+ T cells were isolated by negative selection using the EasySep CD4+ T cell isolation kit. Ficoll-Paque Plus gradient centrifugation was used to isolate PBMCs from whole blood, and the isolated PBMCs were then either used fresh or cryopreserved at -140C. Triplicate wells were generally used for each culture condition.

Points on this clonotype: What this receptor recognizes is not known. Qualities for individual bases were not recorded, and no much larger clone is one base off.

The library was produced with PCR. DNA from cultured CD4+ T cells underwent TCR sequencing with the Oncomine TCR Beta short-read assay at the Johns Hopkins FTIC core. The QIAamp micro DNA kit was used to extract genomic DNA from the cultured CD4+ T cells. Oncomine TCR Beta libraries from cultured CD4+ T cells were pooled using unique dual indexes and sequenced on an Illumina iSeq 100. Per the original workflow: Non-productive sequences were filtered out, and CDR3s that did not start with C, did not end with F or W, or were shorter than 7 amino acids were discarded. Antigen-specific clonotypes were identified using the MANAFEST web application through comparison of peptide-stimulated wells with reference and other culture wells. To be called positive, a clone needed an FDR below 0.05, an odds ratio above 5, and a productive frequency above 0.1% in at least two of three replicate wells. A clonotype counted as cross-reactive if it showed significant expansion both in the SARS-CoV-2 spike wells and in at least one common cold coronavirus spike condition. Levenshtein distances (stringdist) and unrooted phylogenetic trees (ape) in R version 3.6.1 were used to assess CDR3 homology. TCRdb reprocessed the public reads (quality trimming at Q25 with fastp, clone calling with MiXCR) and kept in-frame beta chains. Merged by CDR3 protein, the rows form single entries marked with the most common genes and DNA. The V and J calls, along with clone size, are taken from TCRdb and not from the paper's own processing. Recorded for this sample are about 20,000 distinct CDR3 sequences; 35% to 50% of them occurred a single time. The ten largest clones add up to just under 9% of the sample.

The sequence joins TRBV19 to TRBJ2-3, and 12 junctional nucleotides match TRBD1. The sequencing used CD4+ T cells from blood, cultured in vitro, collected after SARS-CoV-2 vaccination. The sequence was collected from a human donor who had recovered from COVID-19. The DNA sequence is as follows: TGTGCCAGTAGTATAGGGGACAGGGGGCGAGTTACAGATACGCAGTATTTT. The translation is CASSIGDRGRVTDTQYF.